The source of this T cell receptor (beta chain) is a study of control samples from healthy donors and cancer patients (dated by TCRdb to the early 2020s). Receptors were amplified or captured by the immunoSEQ multiplex PCR assay. TCRdb retrieved this table from immuneACCESS and kept in-frame rearrangements only. Not all clones are present; in checked studies, unresolved V genes account for under half, and no reason is known for the remainder. Across this sample there are some 140,000 clones, with 85% to 95% seen only once. Of the sample, about 5% falls within the top ten clones. Per the germline V gene, SNHLY is the CDR1 and FYNNEI is the CDR2. The CDR3, cysteine through phenylalanine, is 14 amino acids long. Just the 42-base CDR3 DNA is kept, in frame starting at base 1. The junction carries 10 bases between V and J, which are trimmed by 3 bases and 1 base respectively. As concerns this clone: Its antigen has not been determined. No base quality information exists; no much larger clone differs at one position.

The chain employs TRBV2 and TRBJ2-7; confidence is insufficient to name the D gene. The sequenced material came from blood. The sequence derives from a man aged 40-55 years in good health. At the DNA level, the sequence is TGTGCCAGCAGTGAGAGACGGACGTCCTACGAGCAGTACTTC. The encoded protein is CASSERRTSYEQYF.